This T cell receptor beta chain was recorded in a study of blood T cell repertoires in COVID-19 (dated by TCRdb to the early 2020s). With respect to the entire study: The collaborator samples originated in the United States, Italy and Spain and spanned the acute and convalescent phases of COVID-19. The dataset comprised deeply sampled blood TCRbeta repertoires from subjects exposed to, actively infected with, or recovered from COVID-19. HLA class I and class II types, where available, came from metadata supplied by the sample provider rather than from assay-based typing. The samples were drawn from two sources: the first 160 participants of the ongoing ImmuneRACE study, and approximately 1,300 subjects contributed by 6 global collaborators. The prospective study material was composed of cDNA or gDNA derived from T cells, B-cell-depleted T cells, or PBMCs. Sample metadata almost always included a de-identified subject ID, COVID-19 status, age in years and sex. The repertoires were released in a freely available public database meant as a resource for research on the immune response to SARS-CoV-2. Overall study outcomes, separate from this receptor: The amount of clinical and demographic metadata varied by source and participant and was provided uncurated.

To note about this clone: Its cognate antigen has yet to be identified. Within one base of it there is no much larger clone, and no base qualities were kept.

The immunoSEQ Assay, a bias-controlled multiplex PCR, was used to amplify TCRbeta CDR3 regions from genomic DNA. The original pipeline was this. The number of nucleated cells in each sample was estimated from the amplification of reference gene primers within the assay. To quantify the absolute abundance of each unique TCRbeta CDR3 rearrangement, sequence reads were collapsed and filtered. For each sample, productive Simpson clonality was calculated as the square root of Simpson's diversity index across productive rearrangements. TCRdb mirrors the immuneACCESS table, restricted to in-frame sequences. Some clones are absent from its copies; in checked studies, under half trace to an unresolved V gene, and the reason for the others is unknown. The V and J calls and clone size are taken from that table; D and trimming were inferred from the DNA. A total of approximately 200,000 clones appear in this sample, about 80% of them only once. In total, the top ten clones hold 6.9% of the sample.

Collaborating institutions collected whole blood in K2EDTA tubes following their own protocols. For TCRbeta analysis, collaborators shipped samples as frozen whole blood, isolated PBMCs, or DNA extracted from either of those sample types. The TCR originated in a human donor with acute or convalescent COVID-19. The donor label of this sample is uncertain. The sequencing input was peripheral blood.

CDR3 region: CASQRESYNEQFF. The base sequence is TGTGCCAGCCAGCGGGAGTCCTACAATGAGCAGTTCTTC. The rearranged chain carries TRBV27 and TRBJ2-1; the central 8 bases match TRBD2. Spanning cysteine to phenylalanine, the CDR3 consists of 13 amino acids. Only the CDR3 part of the read is kept: 39 bases, read in frame from the first base. Taken from the germline V gene (reference sequence), the CDR1 and CDR2 loops are MNHEY and SMNVEV. Trimming accounts for 8 bases at V and 1 base at J, while the number of junction bases matched to no gene is 1.